These 8 T cell receptor beta chains came from one sample sequenced in a study of cytotoxic CD8 clonotypes in ibrutinib-treated CLL. Assay: immunoSEQ multiplex PCR; the TCRdb copy retains only in-frame clones and omits some. Of 110,000 to 150,000 clones listed, approximately 90% are singletons. The material was PBMCs, obtained after 12 months of ibrutinib treatment. These TCRs come from a human donor with chronic lymphocytic leukemia.

The chain joins TRBV15 to TRBJ2-1; the D gene is possibly TRBD2 (6 bases). The CDR3 runs 18 residues. Trimming left V 0 bases short and J 0 bases short, with 15 bases between. CDR1 and CDR2 from the germline V gene are LNHNV and YYDKDF (reference sequence). The CDR3 here is CATSRDISGVGSYNEQFF. In DNA, the CDR3 is TGTGCCACCAGCAGAGATATTAGCGGCGTAGGCTCCTACAATGAGCAGTTCTTC.

The V gene is TRBV4-3, the J gene TRBJ2-7; 8 bases align to TRBD1. Looked up from germline, CDR1 is LGHNA and CDR2 is YSLEER. V gave up 6 bases and J gave up 4 bases; unmatched junction bases: 8. The length of the CDR3 is 14 residues. The CDR3 sequence is CASSMTGEAYEQYF. Written as DNA, the CDR3 is TGCGCCAGCAGTATGACAGGGGAGGCGTACGAGCAGTACTTC.

The V gene is TRBV5-8, the J gene TRBJ2-5; D is tentatively TRBD1 or TRBD2 (6 bases each). The CDR3 covers 17 residues. Trimming took 3 bases from V and 2 from J, leaving 20 bases between them. Germline CDR1 SGHTS, CDR2 YDEGEE. The CDR3 region is CASSWTQGTWGQETQYF. CDR3 DNA sequence: TGTGCCAGCAGCTGGACCCAGGGGACTTGGGGGCAAGAGACCCAGTACTTC. The full variable domain, in which reference TRBV5-8 and TRBJ2-5 provide the parts outside the CDR3, is EAGVTQSPTHLIKTRGQQATLRCSPISGHTSVYWYQQALGLGLQFLLWYDEGEERNRGNFPPRFSGRQFPNYSSELNVNALELEDSALYLCASSWTQGTWGQETQYFGPGTRLLVL.

V and J are TRBV5-1 and TRBJ1-5; D gene uncertain. V shed 4 bases and J shed 6 bases, with 11 bases lying between them. The CDR3 extends over 13 amino acids. Germline loops: CDR1 SGHRS, CDR2 YFSETQ. The CDR3 region is CASSLGPGQPQHF. The CDR3, as DNA: TGCGCCAGCAGCCTGGGTCCGGGTCAGCCCCAGCATTTT. The full variable domain, its missing parts supplied by reference TRBV5-1 and TRBJ1-5, is KAGVTQTPRYLIKTRGQQVTLSCSPISGHRSVSWYQQTPGQGLQFLFEYFSETQRNKGNFPGRFSGRQFSNSRSEMNVSTLELGDSALYLCASSLGPGQPQHFGDGTRLSIL.

For this clone: One end of the junction is discordant with germline, which a read error may explain. This sequence joins TRBV7-7 and TRBJ2-2; D is uncertain. CDR3 length: 14 amino acids. The V gene's germline CDR1 is SSHAT and CDR2 FNYEAQ (reference sequence). The CDR3 reads CASSLQINTGELFF. In DNA, the CDR3 is TGTGCTAGCAGCTTACAAATTAACACCGGGGAGCTGTTTTTT. Complete variable domain (other parts from reference TRBV7-7 and TRBJ2-2): GAGVSQSPRYKVTKRGQDVTLRCDPISSHATLYWYQQALGQGPEFLTYFNYEAQPDKSGLPSDRFSAERPEGSISTLTIQRTEQRDSAMYRCASSLQINTGELFFGEGSRLTVL.

The chain carries TRBV6-5 and TRBJ1-1; D may be TRBD1 (5 bases). Germline V CDR1 and CDR2: MNHEY, SVGAGI. Trimming removed 0 bases at V and 10 bases at J, with 6 bases between. The CDR3 totals 11 residues. The CDR3 bases are TGTGCCAGCAGTTACTCCGGGGGAGCTTTCTTT. This encodes CASSYSGGAFF.

The chain uses TRBV4-2 and TRBJ2-2, with D possibly matching TRBD2 (6 bases). Germline V gene sequence: CDR1 LGHNA, CDR2 YNFKEQ. The germline V and J ends were trimmed by 0 bases and 3 bases, with 17 bases remaining between them. CDR3 size: 18 residues. CDR3 bases: TGTGCCAGCAGCCAAGAGGTTGGGGGGTATAAATACACCGGGGAGCTGTTTTTT. This sequence encodes CASSQEVGGYKYTGELFF.

V and J are TRBV12-5 and TRBJ1-2; 7 nucleotides agree with TRBD1. The germline CDR1 and CDR2 sequences are LGHNT and FRNRAP. The trim removed 2 bases at V and 0 bases at J, leaving 24 bases unmatched. The CDR3 loop spans 22 amino acids. CDR3 sequence (DNA): TGTGCTAGTGGTTTGTCCGGGAAAACTGGAGGGACAGAGAATAGTACTAACTATGGCTACACCTTC. Protein: CASGLSGKTGGTENSTNYGYTF.